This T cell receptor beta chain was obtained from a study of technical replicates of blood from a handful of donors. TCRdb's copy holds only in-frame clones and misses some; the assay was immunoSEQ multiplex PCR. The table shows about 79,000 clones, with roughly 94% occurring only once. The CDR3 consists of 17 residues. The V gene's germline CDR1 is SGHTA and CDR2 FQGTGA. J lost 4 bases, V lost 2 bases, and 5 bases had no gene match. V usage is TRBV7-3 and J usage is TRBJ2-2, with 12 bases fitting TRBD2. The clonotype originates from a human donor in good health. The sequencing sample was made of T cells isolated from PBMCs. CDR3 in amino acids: CASSLRGLAGPTGELFF. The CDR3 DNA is TGTGCCAGCAGCTTACGAGGACTAGCGGGGCCCACCGGGGAGCTGTTTTTT.